This TCR beta chain comes out of a study of TIL therapy for anti-PD-1-resistant metastatic lung cancer. Study-wide background: Most patients had lung adenocarcinoma; a few tumors were EGFR-mutant, two ALK-rearranged; half smoked currently or formerly. Median tumor mutation burden was under 1.6 mutations per megabase.

The time point here: pre-treatment sample, taken before nivolumab and TIL therapy. Patients were adults with stage 4 NSCLC. General study findings and limits: The cohort had more treatment-naive, never-smoker and oncogene-addicted patients than typical.

The libraries were made with immunoSEQ v3. Sequenced by immunoSEQ multiplex PCR; TCRdb stores in-frame clones only, minus some. Of approximately 17,000 clones listed, 60% to 80% were seen once; the top ten hold approximately 7.4%. Comment on this clone: Its matching antigen is unknown.

The CDR3 covers 16 residues. Germline loops: CDR1 SGHVS, CDR2 FQNEAQ. V lost 0 bases and J lost 8; bases outside the gene matches: 5. This chain connects TRBV7-8 to TRBJ2-1, with 12 bases identical to TRBD2. The sequence came from a person aged 25 to 80 with non-small cell lung cancer. The sample consisted of blood, taken at baseline. The CDR3 DNA is TGTGCCAGCAGCTTAGCGACTAGCGGGGGTTATCATGAGCAGTTCTTC. This translates into CASSLATSGGYHEQFF.